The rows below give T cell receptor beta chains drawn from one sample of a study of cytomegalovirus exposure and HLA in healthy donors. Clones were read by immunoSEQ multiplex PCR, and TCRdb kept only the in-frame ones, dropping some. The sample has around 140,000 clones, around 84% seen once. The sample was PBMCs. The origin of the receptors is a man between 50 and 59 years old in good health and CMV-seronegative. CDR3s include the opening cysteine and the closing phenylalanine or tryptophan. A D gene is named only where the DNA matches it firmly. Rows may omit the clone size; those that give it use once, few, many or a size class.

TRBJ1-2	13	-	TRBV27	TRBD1	TGTGCCAGCAGTTACACAGGGGATAGTGGCTACACCTTC	CASSYTGDSGYTF
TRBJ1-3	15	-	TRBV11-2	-	TGTGCCAGCAGCTTAGACAGTCTCTCTGGAAACACCATATATTTT	CASSLDSLSGNTIYF
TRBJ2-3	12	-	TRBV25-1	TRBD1	TGTGCCAGTCAGGGGGTTACAGATACGCAGTATTTT	CASQGVTDTQYF
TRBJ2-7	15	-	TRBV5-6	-	TGTGCCAGCAGCGCGGGGCCGGTACCGTCCTACGAGCAGTACTTC	CASSAGPVPSYEQYF
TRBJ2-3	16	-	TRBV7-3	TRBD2	TGTGCCAGCAGCTTCATTGGAGCGGGAGGGCCTGGTACGCAGTATTTT	CASSFIGAGGPGTQYF
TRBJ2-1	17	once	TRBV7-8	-	TGTGCCAGCAGCCCCATGGGGAGTAGCGGAGTCAACAATGAGCAGTTCTTC	CASSPMGSSGVNNEQFF
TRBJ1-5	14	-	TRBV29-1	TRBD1	TGCAGCGTTGTGACAGGGCTTCACAATCAGCCCCAGCATTTT	CSVVTGLHNQPQHF
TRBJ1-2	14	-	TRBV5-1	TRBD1	TGCGCCAGCAGACGACAGGGTACTAACTATGGCTACACCTTC	CASRRQGTNYGYTF
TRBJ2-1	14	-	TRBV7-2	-	TGTGCCAGCAGCTTAGGTGAGCCCTACAATGAGCAGTTCTTC	CASSLGEPYNEQFF
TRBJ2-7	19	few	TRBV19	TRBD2	TGTGCCAGTAGTATAGGAGGGACAAAGACTAGCGGGAGAGGGTACGAGCAGTACTTC	CASSIGGTKTSGRGYEQYF
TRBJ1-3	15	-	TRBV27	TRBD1	TGTGCCAGCAGTCCCCAGGGACAGGGTGCAAACACCATATATTTT	CASSPQGQGANTIYF
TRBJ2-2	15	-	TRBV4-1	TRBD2	TGCGCCAGCTCCACCGGGCTAGCGGACACCGGGGAGCTGTTTTTT	CASSTGLADTGELFF
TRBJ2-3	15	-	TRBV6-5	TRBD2	TGTGCCAGCAGCAGAGGGACTAGCTGGGCCGATACGCAGTATTTT	CASSRGTSWADTQYF
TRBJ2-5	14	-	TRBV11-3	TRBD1	TGTGCCAGCAGCTCAAAGACAGGGGAAGAGACCCAGTACTTC	CASSSKTGEETQYF
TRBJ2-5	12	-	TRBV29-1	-	TGCAGCGTTCGAGGGGGTTGGGAGACCCAGTACTTC	CSVRGGWETQYF
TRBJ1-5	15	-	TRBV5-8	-	TGTGCCAGCAGCTTGGGCAGGGTTAGCAATCAGCCCCAGCATTTT	CASSLGRVSNQPQHF
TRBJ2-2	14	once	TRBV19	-	TGTGCCAGTATACTTCTTGGAGGCACCGGGGAGCTGTTTTTT	CASILLGGTGELFF
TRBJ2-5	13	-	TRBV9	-	TGTGCCAGCAGCACTGGGACTCAAGAGACCCAGTACTTC	CASSTGTQETQYF
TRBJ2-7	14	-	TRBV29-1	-	TGCAGCGTTGAATTACAGGGAACTCACTACGAGCAGTACTTC	CSVELQGTHYEQYF
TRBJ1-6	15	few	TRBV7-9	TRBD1	TGTGCCAGCAGCAGGATGACAGGGGAGAGTTCACCCCTCCACTTT	CASSRMTGESSPLHF
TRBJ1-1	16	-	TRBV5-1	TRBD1	TGCGCCAGCAGCCCCGGGACAGGGGTAGGGAACACTGAAGCTTTCTTT	CASSPGTGVGNTEAFF
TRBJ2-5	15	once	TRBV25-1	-	TGTGCCAGCAGTAAGGGGGTCATGGTCCAAGAGACCCAGTACTTC	CASSKGVMVQETQYF
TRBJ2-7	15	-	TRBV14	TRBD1	TGTGCCAGCAGCCAAGGAACAGGGGGAGCCTACGAGCAGTACTTC	CASSQGTGGAYEQYF
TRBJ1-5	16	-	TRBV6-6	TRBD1	TGTGCCAGCAGTTACATCGGGACAGGGGGCAGTCAGCCCCAGCATTTT	CASSYIGTGGSQPQHF
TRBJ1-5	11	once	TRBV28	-	TGTGCCAGCAGTCTCCACGGGCCCCAGCATTTT	CASSLHGPQHF
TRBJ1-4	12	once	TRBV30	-	TGTGCCTGGAGTCCCATTTCTGAAAAACTGTTTTTT	CAWSPISEKLFF
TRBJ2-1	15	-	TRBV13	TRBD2	TGTGCCAGCAGCCCGCTGGGGCTAGCGGGGAATGAGCAGTTCTTC	CASSPLGLAGNEQFF
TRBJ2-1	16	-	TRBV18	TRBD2	TGTGCCAGCTCCAGCGGACTAGCGGGGGCCTACAATGAGCAGTTCTTC	CASSSGLAGAYNEQFF
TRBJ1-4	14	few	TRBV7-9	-	TGTGCCAGCAGTGGAGGAGCAACTAATGAAAAACTGTTTTTT	CASSGGATNEKLFF
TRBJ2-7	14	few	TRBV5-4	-	TGTGCCAGCAGCTTATGGGAGGGGGCCTACGAGCAGTACTTC	CASSLWEGAYEQYF
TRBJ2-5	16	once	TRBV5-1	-	TGCGCCAGCAGCTTGGGGTCCGGGACACTCCAAGAGACCCAGTACTTC	CASSLGSGTLQETQYF
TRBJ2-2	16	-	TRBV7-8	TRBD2	TGTGCCAGCAGCTCAGGGACTAGCGGGATTACCGGGGAGCTGTTTTTT	CASSSGTSGITGELFF
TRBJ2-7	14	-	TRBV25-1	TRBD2	TGTGCCACCGTCCAGACTAGCGGGAGTATGAAGCAGTACTTC	CATVQTSGSMKQYF
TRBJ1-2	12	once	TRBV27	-	TGTGCCAGCAGTTTGGATCGGGAGAGCTACACCTTC	CASSLDRESYTF
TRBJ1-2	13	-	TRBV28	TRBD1	TGTGCCAGCAGCCAGGGACAGCCTTATGGCTACACCTTC	CASSQGQPYGYTF
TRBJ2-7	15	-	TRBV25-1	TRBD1	TGTGCCAGCAGTGAACTGACCGGGACAGGGATGGGGCAGTACTTC	CASSELTGTGMGQYF
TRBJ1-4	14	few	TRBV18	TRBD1	TGTGCCAGCTCACCTGACAGGGGAGGTGAAAAACTGTTTTTT	CASSPDRGGEKLFF
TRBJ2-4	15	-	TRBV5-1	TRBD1	TGCGCCAGCAGCTTCGACAGGGGGTACAAAAACATTCAGTACTTC	CASSFDRGYKNIQYF